The subject of this entry is one T cell receptor beta chain. The sample belongs to a study of blood T cell repertoires in COVID-19. This CDR3 contains 16 residues. The V gene lost 1 base and the J gene lost 1 base, with 13 bases spanning the gap. The germline V gene encodes CDR1 MNHNS and CDR2 SASEGT. Sequencing used immunoSEQ multiplex PCR; TCRdb keeps in-frame clones, though not all of them. The table shows about 150,000 clones, with around 89% occurring only once. This TCR was sampled from a woman aged 60-70 years with active COVID-19. The chain couples TRBV6-1 to TRBJ1-1; D gene unclear. What was sequenced was peripheral blood. The CDR3 loop is CASSEVRSPGNTEAFF. The CDR3 nucleotides read TGTGCCAGCAGTGAAGTAAGGTCGCCAGGGAACACTGAAGCTTTCTTT.